A single sample gave rise to the 32 T cell receptor beta chains below, sequenced in a study of post-analysis software for immune sequencing data. Study outcomes and limitations: In patients, about 5 TRBV segments were more frequent than in controls, with TRBV5-6, TRBV5-1 and TRBV20-1 among them.

No cognate antigen is known for these TCRs. Prepared libraries of TCR beta cDNA carried unique molecular identifiers. A single record per CDR3 protein comes from TCRdb applying MiXCR to the PCR reads. Seen here are some 690,000 distinct CDR3 sequences, less than 35% observed once, and the top ten hold around 0.56%. Sequenced material: blood. These receptors were taken from a girl between 5 and 17 years old with multiple sclerosis.

The chain carries TRBV20-1 and TRBJ1-4; 9 nucleotides align to TRBD1. With V trimmed by 3 bases and J by 6 bases, 2 bases remained unmatched. Germline V CDR1 and CDR2: DFQATT, SNEGSKA (reference sequence). This CDR3 has 13 amino acids. CDR3 sequence reads: CSARGQGDEKLFF. CDR3 nucleotide sequence: TGCAGTGCTAGGGGACAGGGAGATGAAAAACTGTTTTTT.

Remarks on this clonotype: Its ends do not fully match the called genes, so a read error is possible. The chain is built from TRBV18 and TRBJ1-6; tentative D call: TRBD1 (6 bases). The CDR3 totals 17 residues. The germline V gene has CDR1 KGHSH and CDR2 LQKENI. DNA for the CDR3: TGTGCCGGCTCACCACTCTCAGCCAGGGGACCGACTTCACCCCTCCACTTT. Its protein product is CAGSPLSARGPTSPLHF.

V is TRBV20-1 and J is TRBJ2-1; the match to TRBD2 covers 7 bases. Gene TRBJ2-7 matches the end of the DNA better, so the J call may be wrong. Per germline, CDR1 DFQATT and CDR2 SNEGSKA (reference sequence). This CDR3 region has 14 residues. The CDR3 loop is CSARGPAGWDEQYF. The DNA of the CDR3 is TGCAGTGCTAGAGGGCCAGCGGGGTGGGATGAGCAGTACTTC.

Concerning this clonotype itself: An end of the junction differs from the germline gene, which may be a read error. The rearrangement uses TRBV5-6 and TRBJ2-3; D might be TRBD2 (6 bases). The CDR3 loop spans 16 amino acids. Germline V gene data show CDR1 as SGHDT and CDR2 as YYEEEE. CDR3 amino acids: CVSSLESGSRTDTQYF. CDR3 bases: TGTGTCAGCAGCTTGGAAAGCGGGTCCCGCACAGATACGCAGTATTTT. Combining the CDR3 with reference TRBV5-6 and TRBJ2-3 gives the whole variable domain DAGVTQSPTHLIKTRGQQVTLRCSPKSGHDTVSWYQQALGQGPQFIFQYYEEEERQRGNFPDRFSGHQFPNYSSELNVNALLLGDSALYLCVSSLESGSRTDTQYFGPGTRLTVL.

V usage is TRBV28 and J usage is TRBJ2-1, with no clear D. The CDR3 is made up of 11 amino acids. Germline loops: CDR1 MDHEN, CDR2 SYDVKM. V lost 5 bases and J lost 7, with 6 bases in between. Here the CDR3 reads CASSEMNEQFF. The DNA of the CDR3 is TGTGCCAGCAGTGAAATGAATGAGCAGTTCTTC.

The V call is TRBV20-1, the J call TRBJ2-1; D uncertain. Per the germline V gene, CDR1 is DFQATT and CDR2 is SNEGSKA (reference sequence). Deletions cut 1 base from V and 2 bases from J, with 12 bases between. The CDR3 length is 15 residues. CDR3 loop: CSARVGRAAYNEQFF. The CDR3 bases are TGCAGTGCTAGAGTCGGACGGGCAGCCTACAATGAGCAGTTCTTC.

The table lists this clonotype with a few counts. The chain has TRBV5-1 and TRBJ1-1; TRBD1 agrees at 10 bases. With V trimmed by 4 bases and J by 4 bases, 4 bases remained unmatched. Germline CDR1 SGHRS, CDR2 YFSETQ. The CDR3 is made up of 14 amino acids. The CDR3 loop reads CASSRDRGTTEAFF. The CDR3, as DNA: TGCGCCAGCAGCCGGGACAGGGGTACCACTGAAGCTTTCTTT.

This clonotype turned up a few times. V is TRBV20-1 and J is TRBJ2-1, with D hard to call. The CDR3 spans 11 residues. Deletions cut 2 bases from V and 10 bases from J, with 9 bases between. Germline values: CDR1 DFQATT, CDR2 SNEGSKA (reference sequence). The chain's CDR3 is CSARFAAEQFF. The CDR3, as DNA: TGCAGTGCTAGATTTGCCGCGGAGCAGTTCTTC.

This chain uses TRBV6-5 with TRBJ2-1; D gene ambiguous. The V and J ends lost 0 bases and 7 bases respectively, with 10 bases between them. The CDR3 covers 14 residues. Germline-derived CDR1 and CDR2 are MNHEY and SVGAGI. The CDR3 sequence: CASSYSRFRNEQFF. The CDR3 DNA reads as TGTGCCAGCAGTTACTCAAGGTTCCGTAATGAGCAGTTCTTC.

The chain carries TRBV20-1 and TRBJ2-2; 8 nucleotides agree with TRBD1. Trimming at V came to 3 bases and at J to 4 bases, leaving 7 bases not matched to a gene. This CDR3 has 15 amino acids. Germline CDR1 is DFQATT and CDR2 is SNEGSKA (reference sequence). The CDR3: CSASRGQGSTGELFF. The CDR3, as DNA: TGCAGTGCTAGTAGAGGACAGGGATCCACCGGGGAGCTGTTTTTT.

J is TRBJ2-4 and V is TRBV3-1, with D tentatively TRBD1 or TRBD2 (5 bases each). Trimming pared 4 bases from V and 2 bases from J, leaving 6 bases between. Looked up from germline, CDR1 is LGHDT and CDR2 is YNNKEL (reference sequence). This CDR3 is 13 amino acids long. In DNA form, the CDR3 reads TGTGCCAGCAGCCGGGACCCCAAAAACATTCAGTACTTC. This sequence encodes CASSRDPKNIQYF.

The chain has TRBV5-5 and TRBJ1-5, with D perhaps matching TRBD1 (5 bases). The length of the CDR3 is 14 residues. Per the germline V gene, CDR1 is SGHKS and CDR2 is YYEKEE (reference sequence). Trimming removed 1 base from V and 7 bases from J, with 12 bases in between. This CDR3 is CASSLWGFGQPQHF. In DNA form, the CDR3 reads TGTGCCAGCAGCTTGTGGGGGTTTGGACAGCCCCAGCATTTT.

This chain links TRBV20-1 with TRBJ2-5; TRBD2 agrees at 10 bases. The CDR3 contains 17 residues. Germline CDR1 is DFQATT and CDR2 is SNEGSKA (reference sequence). With 1 base clipped from V and 8 bases from J, the junction kept 16 bases outside the gene matches. The CDR3, as DNA: TGCAGTGCTAGAGGGTTCCTTACTAGCGGGGTACAGAGTACCCAGTACTTC. Translation gives CSARGFLTSGVQSTQYF.

This clonotype occurred a few times. The chain uses TRBV20-1 and TRBJ2-7; no reliable D call. The V end was cut by 4 bases, the J end by 2 bases, with 12 bases between. This CDR3 region has 13 residues. Per the germline V gene, CDR1 is DFQATT and CDR2 is SNEGSKA (reference sequence). CDR3 DNA: TGCAGTGCTAAACTCGGGCTCCCCTACGAGCAGTACTTC. This codes for CSAKLGLPYEQYF.

This clonotype was observed a few times. The J gene is TRBJ2-3, the V gene TRBV10-3; D gene uncertain. Trimming stripped 9 bases from V and 0 bases from J, with 13 bases between. The CDR3 totals 14 residues. From germline, CDR1 is ENHRY and CDR2 SYGVKD. CDR3 in DNA: TGTGCCATGAAGGGAAGCTTTAGCACAGATACGCAGTATTTT. It encodes CAMKGSFSTDTQYF.

This chain uses TRBV6-6 with TRBJ2-7; no clear D gene. The V gene lost 8 bases and the J gene lost 0 bases, with 11 bases spanning the gap. Germline V gene lookup returns CDR1 MNHNY and CDR2 SVGAGI (reference sequence). The CDR3 runs to 13 residues. This CDR3 reads CASCDTLSYEQYF. CDR3 nucleotide sequence: TGTGCCAGCTGTGACACTCTCTCCTACGAGCAGTACTTC.

The sample holds a few counts of this clonotype. This chain connects TRBV12-3 or TRBV12-4 to TRBJ1-1; D is unclear. V was trimmed by 6 bases and J by 4 bases, leaving 15 bases between them. The CDR3 spans 14 residues. CDR3 sequence reads: CASSPTTSITEAFF. Written as DNA, the CDR3 is TGTGCCAGCAGCCCCACGACAAGTATCACTGAAGCTTTCTTT.

The table lists this clonotype with a few counts. The chain combines TRBV15 with TRBJ2-5; 10 bases agree with TRBD1. After removal of 1 base from V and 4 bases from J, the junction contained 3 bases not matched to a gene. The CDR3 is 15 amino acids. Germline assignment: CDR1 LNHNV and CDR2 YYDKDF (reference sequence). CDR3 loop: CATSRAGQGLETQYF. The CDR3 nucleotides are TGTGCCACCAGCAGAGCGGGACAGGGGTTAGAGACCCAGTACTTC.

This chain joins TRBV12-3 or TRBV12-4 and TRBJ2-1, with TRBD1 matching 10 bases. After removal of 11 bases from V and 5 bases from J, the junction contained 6 bases not matched to a gene. The CDR3 totals 13 residues. The CDR3 is CAGGDRGHNEQFF. CDR3 sequence (DNA): TGTGCCGGGGGGGACAGGGGTCACAATGAGCAGTTCTTC.

V is TRBV28 and J is TRBJ1-4; TRBD1 agrees at 7 bases. The CDR3 is 15 residues long. Looked up from germline, CDR1 is MDHEN and CDR2 is SYDVKM. V shed 4 bases, J shed 7 bases, and the junction held 9 bases outside the gene matches. CDR3 DNA: TGTGCCAGCAGTTCAGACAGGGCTGGGGGTGAAAAACTGTTTTTT. Encoded protein: CASSSDRAGGEKLFF.

This clonotype was picked up many times. The chain recombines TRBV5-1 with TRBJ2-7; D could derive from TRBD1 or TRBD2 (6 bases each). The CDR3 runs 15 residues. The V and J ends lost 3 bases and 3 bases respectively, with 16 bases between them. CDR1 is SGHRS and CDR2 is YFSETQ in the germline V gene. The CDR3 protein is CASSWGAGMSYEQYF. DNA of the CDR3: TGCGCCAGCAGCTGGGGGGCAGGGATGAGCTACGAGCAGTACTTC.

The genes are TRBV2 and TRBJ1-1, with TRBD1 identical over 8 bases. This CDR3 comprises 15 residues. Germline V lookup: CDR1 SNHLY, CDR2 FYNNEI. The ends lost 6 bases at V and 4 bases at J; junction bases unmatched: 10. The CDR3 bases are TGTGCCAGCAGCCTCCAAAGAACAGGGGGCACTGAAGCTTTCTTT. Translated: CASSLQRTGGTEAFF. The full variable domain, in which reference TRBV2 and TRBJ1-1 provide the parts outside the CDR3, is EPEVTQTPSHQVTQMGQEVILRCVPISNHLYFYWYRQILGQKVEFLVSFYNNEISEKSEIFDDQFSVERPDGSNFTLKIRSTKLEDSAMYFCASSLQRTGGTEAFFGQGTRLTVV.

This clonotype was counted at least ten times. The V call is TRBV29-1, the J call TRBJ1-2; maybe TRBD1 (6 bases). Trimming removed 8 bases at V and 0 bases at J, with 10 bases between. Germline V gene sequence: CDR1 SQVTM, CDR2 ANQGSEA. The CDR3 contains 12 residues. CDR3 amino acids: CSLWDTNYGYTF. In DNA, the CDR3 is TGCAGCCTGTGGGACACTAACTATGGCTACACCTTC.

V is TRBV5-1 and J is TRBJ1-2; D is possibly TRBD1 (6 bases). Trimming pared 0 bases from V and 4 bases from J, leaving 19 bases between. Germline CDR1 SGHRS, CDR2 YFSETQ. CDR3 length: 17 residues. The CDR3 DNA reads TGCGCCAGCAGCTTGGAGGGAGGAACCGGGACACGCTATGGCTACACCTTC. Translating it yields CASSLEGGTGTRYGYTF.

This clonotype was seen many times. This chain connects TRBV20-1 to TRBJ2-1; TRBD2 matches at 10 bases. CDR1 and CDR2 (germline): DFQATT, SNEGSKA (reference sequence). Unmatched junction bases numbered 2, after V lost 6 bases and J lost 12 bases. This CDR3 has 10 residues. CDR3 loop: CSARTSGQFF. CDR3 nucleotide sequence: TGCAGTGCCAGGACTAGCGGGCAGTTCTTC.

V usage is TRBV20-1 and J usage is TRBJ2-1; TRBD2 is a possible D gene (5 bases). The CDR3 extends over 16 amino acids. V gave up 3 bases and J gave up 12 bases, with 27 bases separating them. The germline CDR1 and CDR2 sequences are DFQATT and SNEGSKA (reference sequence). The CDR3 loop is CSASDGGSGPSLGQFF. The CDR3 bases are TGCAGTGCTAGCGATGGAGGCTCCGGGCCCTCCTTGGGGCAGTTCTTC.

The gene calls are TRBV6-2 or TRBV6-3 and TRBJ2-1, with unresolved D. Per germline, CDR1 MNHEY and CDR2 SVGEGT. V lost 5 bases and J 8 bases, leaving 7 bases between the germline ends. CDR3 length: 11 amino acids. CDR3 loop: CASSDTYEQFF. CDR3 bases: TGTGCCAGCAGTGACACATATGAGCAGTTCTTC.

This clonotype was counted between two and nine times. The chain carries TRBV20-1 and TRBJ2-7; 7 bases agree with TRBD1. This CDR3 region has 12 residues. Germline V CDR1 and CDR2: DFQATT, SNEGSKA (reference sequence). V dropped 6 bases and J dropped 1; count of bases not matched to a gene: 3. The chain's CDR3 is CSAQTGSYEQYF. The CDR3 DNA reads as TGCAGTGCGCAGACAGGGTCCTACGAGCAGTACTTC.

This clonotype was detected only a few times. The chain couples TRBV7-6 to TRBJ2-5; 10 bases fit TRBD2. Near its end, the DNA agrees better with TRBJ2-7, so the J call may be wrong. Germline CDR1 is SGHVS and CDR2 is FNYEAQ. The CDR3 contains 14 residues. CDR3 in amino acids: CASSEASGSYEQYF. The CDR3 DNA reads as TGTGCCAGCAGCGAAGCTAGCGGGAGCTACGAGCAGTACTTC.

The chain links TRBV7-2 to TRBJ1-1; 7 bases map to TRBD1. Germline V CDR1 and CDR2: SGHTA, FQGNSA. V dropped 6 bases and J dropped 10; count of bases not matched to a gene: 14. The CDR3 sequence is 14 residues long. CDR3 in DNA: TGTGCCAGCAGGATTAAAGGGGGCGTGGGTGGAGCTTTCTTT. Translating gives CASRIKGGVGGAFF.

There are a few counts of this clonotype. V usage is TRBV7-6 and J usage is TRBJ2-1; D is perhaps TRBD2 (6 bases). This CDR3 contains 16 residues. Germline V gene data show CDR1 as SGHVS and CDR2 as FNYEAQ. V was trimmed by 5 bases and J by 0 bases, leaving 14 bases between them. DNA of the CDR3: TGTGCCAGCAGCGCGAGCGGGCCAAGCTCCTACAATGAGCAGTTCTTC. It is translated as CASSASGPSSYNEQFF.

In regard to this clonotype: This may come from a read error, since a much larger clone is one base off. V and J are TRBV29-1 and TRBJ2-6; TRBD1 agrees at 9 bases. CDR3 length: 16 residues. CDR1 is SQVTM and CDR2 is ANQGSEA in the germline V gene. The CDR3 DNA is TGCAGCGTTAGACAGGGGGTAGACTCTGGGGCCAACGTCCGGACTTTC. Translated: CSVRQGVDSGANVRTF.